This T cell receptor (beta chain) is drawn from a study of blood T cell repertoires in COVID-19. Study-wide context: The United States, Italy and Spain were the sources of the acute and convalescent COVID-19 samples. The cDNA or gDNA used as material had been derived from T cells, B-cell-depleted T cells, or PBMCs.

Original processing methods: Amplification of reference gene primers was used by the study to estimate nucleated cell counts. Assay: immunoSEQ multiplex PCR; the TCRdb copy retains only in-frame clones and omits some. The V and J calls and the clone size are those of that table, but D and trimming were determined from the DNA. The sample holds more than 100,000 clones, around 86% seen once. This CDR3 contains 12 residues. Trimming removed 4 bases from V and 2 bases from J, with 6 bases in between. Germline CDR1 reads SGHAT; CDR2 reads FQNNGV. The sequence came from an elderly man with acute or convalescent COVID-19. The chain employs TRBV11-2 and TRBJ2-7; possible D gene TRBD1, 5 bases. Sequenced input: peripheral blood. The CDR3 spells CASSWTPYEQYF. In nucleotides, the CDR3 is TGTGCCAGCAGCTGGACACCCTACGAGCAGTACTTC.